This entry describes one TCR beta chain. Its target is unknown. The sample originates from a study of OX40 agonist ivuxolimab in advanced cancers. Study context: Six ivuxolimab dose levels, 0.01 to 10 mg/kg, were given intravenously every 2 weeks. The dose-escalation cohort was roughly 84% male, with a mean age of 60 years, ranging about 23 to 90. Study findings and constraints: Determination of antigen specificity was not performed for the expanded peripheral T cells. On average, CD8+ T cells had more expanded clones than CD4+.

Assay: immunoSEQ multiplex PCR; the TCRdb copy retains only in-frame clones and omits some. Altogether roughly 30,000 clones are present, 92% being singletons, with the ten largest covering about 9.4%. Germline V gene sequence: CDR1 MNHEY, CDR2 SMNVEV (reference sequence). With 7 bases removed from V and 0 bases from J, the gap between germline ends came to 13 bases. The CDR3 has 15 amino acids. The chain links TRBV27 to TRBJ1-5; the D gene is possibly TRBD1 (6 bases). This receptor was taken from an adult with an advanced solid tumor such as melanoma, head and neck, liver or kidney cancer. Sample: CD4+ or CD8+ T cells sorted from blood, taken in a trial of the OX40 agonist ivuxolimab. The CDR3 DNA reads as TGTGCCAGCACCCCTACAGGGTATAGCAATCAGCCCCAGCATTTT. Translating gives CASTPTGYSNQPQHF.